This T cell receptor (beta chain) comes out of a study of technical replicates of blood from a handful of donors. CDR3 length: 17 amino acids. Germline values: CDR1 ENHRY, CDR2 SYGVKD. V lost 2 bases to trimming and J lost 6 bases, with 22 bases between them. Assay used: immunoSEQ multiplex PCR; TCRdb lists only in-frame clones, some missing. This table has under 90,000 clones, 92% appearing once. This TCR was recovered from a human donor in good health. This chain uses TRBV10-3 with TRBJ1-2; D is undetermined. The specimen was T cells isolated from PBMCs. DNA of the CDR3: TGTGCCATCAGTGAGGGAGGACGGAAGCCTTTGGGAGATGGCTACACCTTC. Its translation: CAISEGGRKPLGDGYTF.